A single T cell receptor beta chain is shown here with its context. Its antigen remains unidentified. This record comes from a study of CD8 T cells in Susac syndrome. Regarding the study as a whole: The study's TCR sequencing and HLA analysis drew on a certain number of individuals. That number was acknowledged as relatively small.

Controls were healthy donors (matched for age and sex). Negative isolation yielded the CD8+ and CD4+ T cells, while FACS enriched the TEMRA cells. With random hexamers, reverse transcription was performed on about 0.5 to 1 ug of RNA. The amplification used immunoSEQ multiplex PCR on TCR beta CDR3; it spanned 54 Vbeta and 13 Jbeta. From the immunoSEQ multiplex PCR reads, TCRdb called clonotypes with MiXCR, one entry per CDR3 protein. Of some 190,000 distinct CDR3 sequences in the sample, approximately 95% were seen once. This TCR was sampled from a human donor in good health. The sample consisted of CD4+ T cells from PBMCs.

The CDR3: CASSGPGLVETQYF. CDR3 coding DNA: TGCGCCAGCAGCGGACCGGGACTAGTCGAGACCCAGTACTTC. The rearrangement uses TRBV5-1 and TRBJ2-5; TRBD2 matches at 8 bases. This CDR3 is 14 amino acids long. Germline-derived CDR1 and CDR2 are SGHRS and YFSETQ. After removal of 4 bases from V and 5 bases from J, the junction contained 7 bases not matched to a gene.